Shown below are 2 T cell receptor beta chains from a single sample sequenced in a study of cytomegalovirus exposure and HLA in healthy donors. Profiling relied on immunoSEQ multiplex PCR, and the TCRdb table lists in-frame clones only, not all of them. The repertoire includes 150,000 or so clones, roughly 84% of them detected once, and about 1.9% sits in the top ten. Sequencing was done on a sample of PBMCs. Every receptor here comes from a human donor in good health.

Written as DNA, the CDR3 is TGTGCCAGCAGCCAGGACAGGTACTCTGGAAACACCATATATTTT. Its protein product is CASSQDRYSGNTIYF. The chain is built from TRBV6-5 and TRBJ1-3; 7 bases agree with TRBD1. V was pared by 6 bases and J by 0 bases, with 5 bases of the junction left unmatched. The CDR3 consists of 15 residues. Germline CDR1 is MNHEY and CDR2 is SVGAGI.

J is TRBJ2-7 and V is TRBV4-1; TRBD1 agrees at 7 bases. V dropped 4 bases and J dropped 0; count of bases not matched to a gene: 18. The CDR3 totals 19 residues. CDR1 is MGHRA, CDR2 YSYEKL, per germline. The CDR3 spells CASSPFPRQGSPLSYEQYF. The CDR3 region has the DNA TGCGCCAGCAGCCCGTTCCCGAGACAGGGATCCCCCCTCTCCTACGAGCAGTACTTC.